This entry concerns a single T cell receptor (beta chain). The record originates from a study of blood T cell repertoires in COVID-19. The overall study: Sample material is recorded as cDNA or gDNA derived from T cells, B-cell-depleted T cells, or PBMCs.

As processed by the authors: Quantification of nucleated cells was approximated via reference gene primer amplification. TCRdb's table, derived via immunoSEQ multiplex PCR, lists solely in-frame clones and lacks some. V, J and clone size are taken as reported in that table, and D and trimming were inferred from the DNA itself. Among roughly 40,000 clones listed, just over 85% were seen once. This sequence originates from a man aged 70-80 years with acute or convalescent COVID-19. The material sequenced was peripheral blood.

The CDR3 here is CASSDPGGGDTQYF. Here the CDR3 DNA reads TGTGCCAGCAGTGACCCAGGGGGCGGGGATACGCAGTATTTT. The chain has TRBV25-1 and TRBJ2-3, with 8 bases matching TRBD1. After removal of 3 bases from V and 6 bases from J, the junction contained 5 bases not matched to a gene. The CDR3 consists of 14 residues. Germline loops: CDR1 MGHDK, CDR2 SYGVNS.